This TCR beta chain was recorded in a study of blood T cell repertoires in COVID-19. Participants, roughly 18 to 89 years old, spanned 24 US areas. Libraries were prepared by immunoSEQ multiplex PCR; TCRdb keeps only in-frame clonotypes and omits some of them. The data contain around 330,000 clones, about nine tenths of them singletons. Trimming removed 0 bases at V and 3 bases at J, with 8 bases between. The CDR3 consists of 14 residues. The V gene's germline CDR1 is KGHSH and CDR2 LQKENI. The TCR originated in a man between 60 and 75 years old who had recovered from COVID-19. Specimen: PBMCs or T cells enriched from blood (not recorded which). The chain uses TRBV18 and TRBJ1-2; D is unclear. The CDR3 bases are TGTGCCAGCTCACCACCGGTCACGGACTATGGCTACACCTTC. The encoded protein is CASSPPVTDYGYTF.